The 2 T cell receptor beta chains reported below all come from one sample, sequenced in a study of blood T cell repertoires in COVID-19 (dated by TCRdb to the early 2020s). Libraries were prepared through the immunoSEQ multiplex PCR assay. TCRdb stores this immuneACCESS table with in-frame sequences only. Part of the clones is absent; in the studies checked, under half of the shortfall reflects unresolved V genes, and no reason is known for the rest. The sample includes around 200,000 clones, with about 86% observed a single time. The ten largest make up about 1% of the sample. The sample consisted of peripheral blood. These receptors originate from a woman between 18 and 30 years old who had recovered from COVID-19.

CDR3 sequence: CASSQDGSGQGMSGYTF. DNA for the CDR3: TGCGCCAGCAGCCAAGACGGTTCAGGACAAGGGATGAGTGGCTACACCTTC. The chain joins TRBV4-1 to TRBJ1-2, with D possibly matching TRBD1 (5 bases). The ends were cut back, 0 bases at V and 7 bases at J, with 21 bases in the middle. The CDR3 runs to 17 residues. Germline CDR1 MGHRA, CDR2 YSYEKL.

This clone was observed a handful of times. This chain uses TRBV6-2 or TRBV6-3 with TRBJ1-5; D might be TRBD1 (6 bases). This CDR3 comprises 20 residues. Trimming removed 1 base at V and 5 bases at J, with 27 bases between. Germline CDR1 and CDR2: MNHEY and SVGEGT. The CDR3 is CASSYFNTEGLSWGHQPQHF. The CDR3 bases are TGTGCCAGCAGTTACTTCAATACCGAGGGGCTCTCTTGGGGGCATCAGCCCCAGCATTTT.